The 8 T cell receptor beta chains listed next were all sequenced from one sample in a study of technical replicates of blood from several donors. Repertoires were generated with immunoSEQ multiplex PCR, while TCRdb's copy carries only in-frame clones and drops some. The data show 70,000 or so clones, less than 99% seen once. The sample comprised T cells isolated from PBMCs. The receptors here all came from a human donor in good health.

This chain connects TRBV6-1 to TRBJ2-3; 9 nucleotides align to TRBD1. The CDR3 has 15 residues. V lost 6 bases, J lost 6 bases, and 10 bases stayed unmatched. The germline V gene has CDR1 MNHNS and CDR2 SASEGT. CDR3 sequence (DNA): TGTGCCAGCAGCCCCAGGGACAGGGAGTGGGATACGCAGTATTTT. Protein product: CASSPRDREWDTQYF.

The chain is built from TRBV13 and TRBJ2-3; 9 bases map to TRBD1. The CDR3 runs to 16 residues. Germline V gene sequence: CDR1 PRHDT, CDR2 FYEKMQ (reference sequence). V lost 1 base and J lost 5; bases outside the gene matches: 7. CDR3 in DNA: TGTGCCAGCAGCTTAGTAGGGACAGGGTCCGAAGATACGCAGTATTTT. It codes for CASSLVGTGSEDTQYF.

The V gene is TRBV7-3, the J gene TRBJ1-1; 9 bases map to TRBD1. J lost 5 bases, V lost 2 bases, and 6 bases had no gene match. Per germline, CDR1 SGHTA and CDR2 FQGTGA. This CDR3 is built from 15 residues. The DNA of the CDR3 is TGTGCCAGCAGCTTATCTACAGGGGGCCGGACTGAAGCTTTCTTT. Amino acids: CASSLSTGGRTEAFF.

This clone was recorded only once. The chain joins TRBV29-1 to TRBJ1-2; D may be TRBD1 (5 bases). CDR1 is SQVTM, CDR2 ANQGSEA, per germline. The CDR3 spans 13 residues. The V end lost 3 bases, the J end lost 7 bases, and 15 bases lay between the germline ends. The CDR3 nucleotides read TGCAGCGTTGAGCAGGGTTCCTTAGCTGGCTACACCTTC. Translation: CSVEQGSLAGYTF.

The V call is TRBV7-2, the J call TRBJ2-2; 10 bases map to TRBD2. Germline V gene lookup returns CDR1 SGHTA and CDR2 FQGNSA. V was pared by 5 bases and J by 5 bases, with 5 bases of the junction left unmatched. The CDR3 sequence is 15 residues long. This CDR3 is CASSPGLAPTGELFF. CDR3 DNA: TGTGCCAGCAGCCCGGGACTAGCGCCAACCGGGGAGCTGTTTTTT. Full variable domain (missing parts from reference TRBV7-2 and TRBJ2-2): GAGVSQSPSNKVTEKGKDVELRCDPISGHTALYWYRQSLGQGLEFLIYFQGNSAPDKSGLPSDRFSAERTGGSVSTLTIQRTQQEDSAVYLCASSPGLAPTGELFFGEGSRLTVL.

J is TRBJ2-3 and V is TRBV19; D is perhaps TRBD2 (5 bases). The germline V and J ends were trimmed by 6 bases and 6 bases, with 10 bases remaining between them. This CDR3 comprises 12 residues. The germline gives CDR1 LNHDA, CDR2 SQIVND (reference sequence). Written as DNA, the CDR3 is TGTGCCAGTAGGGCGGGCCTGGATACGCAGTATTTT. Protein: CASRAGLDTQYF. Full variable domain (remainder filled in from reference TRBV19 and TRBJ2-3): DGGITQSPKYLFRKEGQNVTLSCEQNLNHDAMYWYRQDPGQGLRLIYYSQIVNDFQKGDIAEGYSVSREKKESFPLTVTSAQKNPTAFYLCASRAGLDTQYFGPGTRLTVL.

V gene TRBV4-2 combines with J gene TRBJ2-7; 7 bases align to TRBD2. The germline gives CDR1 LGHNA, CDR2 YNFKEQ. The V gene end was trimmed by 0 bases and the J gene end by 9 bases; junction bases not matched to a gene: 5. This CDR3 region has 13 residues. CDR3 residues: CASSQDRGEGQYF. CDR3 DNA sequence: TGTGCCAGCAGCCAAGATCGGGGGGAGGGGCAGTACTTC.

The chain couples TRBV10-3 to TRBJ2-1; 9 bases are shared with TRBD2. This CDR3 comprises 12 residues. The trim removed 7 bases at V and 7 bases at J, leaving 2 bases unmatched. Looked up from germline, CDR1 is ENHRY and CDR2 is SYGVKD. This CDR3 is CAITGLANEQFF. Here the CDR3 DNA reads TGTGCCATCACGGGACTAGCTAATGAGCAGTTCTTC.